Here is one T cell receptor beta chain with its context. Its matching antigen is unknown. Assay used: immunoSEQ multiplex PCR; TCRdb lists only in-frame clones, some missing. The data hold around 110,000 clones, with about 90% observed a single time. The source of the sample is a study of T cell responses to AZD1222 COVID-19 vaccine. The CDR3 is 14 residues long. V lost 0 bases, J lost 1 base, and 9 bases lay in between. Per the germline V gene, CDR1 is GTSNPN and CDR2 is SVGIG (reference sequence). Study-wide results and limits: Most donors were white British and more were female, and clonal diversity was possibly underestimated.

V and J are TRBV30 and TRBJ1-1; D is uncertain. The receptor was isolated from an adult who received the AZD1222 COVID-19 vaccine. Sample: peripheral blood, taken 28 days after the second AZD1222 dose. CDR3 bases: TGTGCCTGGAGTGTAAAGGGTAGGAACACTGAAGCTTTCTTT. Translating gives CAWSVKGRNTEAFF.